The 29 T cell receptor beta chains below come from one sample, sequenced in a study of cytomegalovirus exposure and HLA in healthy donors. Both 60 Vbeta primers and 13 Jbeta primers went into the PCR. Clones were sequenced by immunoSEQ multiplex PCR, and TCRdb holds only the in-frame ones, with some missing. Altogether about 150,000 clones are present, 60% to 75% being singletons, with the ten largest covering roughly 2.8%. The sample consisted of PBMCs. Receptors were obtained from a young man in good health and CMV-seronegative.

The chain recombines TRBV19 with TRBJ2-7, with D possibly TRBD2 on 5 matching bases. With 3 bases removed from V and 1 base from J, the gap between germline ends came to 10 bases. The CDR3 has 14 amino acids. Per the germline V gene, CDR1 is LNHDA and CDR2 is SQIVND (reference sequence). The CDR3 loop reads CASSIGGRSYEQYV. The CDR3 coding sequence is TGTGCCAGTAGTATCGGAGGCAGATCCTACGAGCAGTACGTC.

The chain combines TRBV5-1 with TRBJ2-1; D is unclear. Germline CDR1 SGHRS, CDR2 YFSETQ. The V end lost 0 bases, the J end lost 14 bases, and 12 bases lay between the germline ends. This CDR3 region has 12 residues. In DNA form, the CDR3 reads TGCGCCAGCAGCTTGGACCTCCTCCCGGAGTTCTTC. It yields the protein CASSLDLLPEFF.

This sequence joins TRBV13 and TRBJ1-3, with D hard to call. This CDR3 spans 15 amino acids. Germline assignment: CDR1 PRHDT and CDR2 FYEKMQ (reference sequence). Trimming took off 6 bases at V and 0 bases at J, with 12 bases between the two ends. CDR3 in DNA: TGTGCCAGCAGTACATTCATGAACTCTGGAAACACCATATATTTT. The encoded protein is CASSTFMNSGNTIYF.

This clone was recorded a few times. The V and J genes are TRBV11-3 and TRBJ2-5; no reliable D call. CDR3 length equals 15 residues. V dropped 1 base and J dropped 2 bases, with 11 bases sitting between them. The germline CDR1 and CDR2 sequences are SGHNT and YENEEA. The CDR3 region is CASSLGYQWQETQYF. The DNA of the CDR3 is TGTGCCAGCAGCTTAGGATACCAGTGGCAAGAGACCCAGTACTTC.

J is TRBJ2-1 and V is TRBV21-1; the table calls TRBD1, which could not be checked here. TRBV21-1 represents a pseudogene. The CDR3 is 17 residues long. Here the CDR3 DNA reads TGTGCCAGCAGCAAAGCACCCCGACAGGGCCCCCACAATGAGCAGTTCTTC. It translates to CASSKAPRQGPHNEQFF.

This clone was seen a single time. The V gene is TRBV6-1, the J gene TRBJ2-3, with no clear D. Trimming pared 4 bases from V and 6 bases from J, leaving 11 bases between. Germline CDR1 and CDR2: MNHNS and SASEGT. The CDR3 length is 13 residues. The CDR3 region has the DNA TGTGCCAGCAGTGTTAATCCCCGGGATACGCAGTATTTT. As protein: CASSVNPRDTQYF.

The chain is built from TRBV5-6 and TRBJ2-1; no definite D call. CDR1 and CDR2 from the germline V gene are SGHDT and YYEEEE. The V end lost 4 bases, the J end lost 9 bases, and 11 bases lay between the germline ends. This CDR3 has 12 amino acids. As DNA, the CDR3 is TGTGCCAGCAGCCAAAGGAGTAGTGAGCAGTTCTTC. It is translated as CASSQRSSEQFF.

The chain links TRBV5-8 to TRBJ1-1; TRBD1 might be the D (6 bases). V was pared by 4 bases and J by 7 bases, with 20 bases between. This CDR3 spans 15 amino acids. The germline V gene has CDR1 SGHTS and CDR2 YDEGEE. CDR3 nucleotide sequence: TGTGCCAGCAGCCCTTCAATTGGGACATCGCTTGAAGCTTTCTTT. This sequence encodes CASSPSIGTSLEAFF.

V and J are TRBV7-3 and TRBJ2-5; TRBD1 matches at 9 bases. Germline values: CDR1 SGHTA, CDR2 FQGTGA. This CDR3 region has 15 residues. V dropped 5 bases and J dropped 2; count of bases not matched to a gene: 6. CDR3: CASSLGQGLQETQYF. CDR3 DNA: TGTGCCAGCAGCCTTGGACAGGGGCTACAAGAGACCCAGTACTTC.

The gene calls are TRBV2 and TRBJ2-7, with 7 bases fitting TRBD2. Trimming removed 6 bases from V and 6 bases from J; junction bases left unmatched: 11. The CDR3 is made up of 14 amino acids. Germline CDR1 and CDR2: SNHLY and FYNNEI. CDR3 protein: CASSPEPGGGEQYF. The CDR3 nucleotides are TGTGCCAGCAGCCCAGAGCCTGGCGGGGGCGAGCAGTACTTC.

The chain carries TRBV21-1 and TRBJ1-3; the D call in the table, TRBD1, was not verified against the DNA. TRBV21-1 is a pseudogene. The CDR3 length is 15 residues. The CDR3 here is CASSRGTGRRNTIYF. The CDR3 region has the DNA TGTGCCAGCAGCAGAGGGACAGGGAGAAGAAACACCATATATTTT.

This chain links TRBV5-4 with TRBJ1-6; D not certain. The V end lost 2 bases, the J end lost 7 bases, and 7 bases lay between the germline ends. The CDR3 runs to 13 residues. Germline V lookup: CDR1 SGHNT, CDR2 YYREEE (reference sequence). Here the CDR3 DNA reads TGTGCCAGCAGCTTAGAACAGAATTCACCCCTCCACTTT. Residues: CASSLEQNSPLHF.

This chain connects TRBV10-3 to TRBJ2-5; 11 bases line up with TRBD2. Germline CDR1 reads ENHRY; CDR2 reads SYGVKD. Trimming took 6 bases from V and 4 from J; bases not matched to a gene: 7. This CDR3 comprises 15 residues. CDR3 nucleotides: TGTGCCATCAGCAATAGCGGGGGGGCCAGAGAGACCCAGTACTTC. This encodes CAISNSGGARETQYF.

The CDR3 region is CASSGRAGVNTEAFF. The DNA for the CDR3 is TGTGCCAGCAGTGGTCGGGCAGGGGTGAACACTGAAGCTTTCTTT. V usage is TRBV6-1 and J usage is TRBJ1-1; tentatively, D is TRBD1 (6 bases). With 4 bases removed from V and 0 bases from J, the gap between germline ends came to 12 bases. Germline V gene data show CDR1 as MNHNS and CDR2 as SASEGT. This CDR3 has 15 residues.

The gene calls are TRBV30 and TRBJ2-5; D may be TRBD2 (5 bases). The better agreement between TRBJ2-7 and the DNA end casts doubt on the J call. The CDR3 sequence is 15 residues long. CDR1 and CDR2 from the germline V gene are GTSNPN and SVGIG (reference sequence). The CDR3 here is CAWIPPLGATGEQYF. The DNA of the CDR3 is TGTGCCTGGATCCCACCACTGGGAGCCACGGGCGAGCAGTACTTC.

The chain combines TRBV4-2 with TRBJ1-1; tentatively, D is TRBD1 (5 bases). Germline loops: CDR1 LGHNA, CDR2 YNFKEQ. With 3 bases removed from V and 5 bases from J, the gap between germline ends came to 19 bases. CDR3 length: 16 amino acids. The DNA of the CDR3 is TGTGCCAGCAGCCAGCCCGCGGTGGGGCGGGATACTGAAGCTTTCTTT. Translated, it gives CASSQPAVGRDTEAFF.

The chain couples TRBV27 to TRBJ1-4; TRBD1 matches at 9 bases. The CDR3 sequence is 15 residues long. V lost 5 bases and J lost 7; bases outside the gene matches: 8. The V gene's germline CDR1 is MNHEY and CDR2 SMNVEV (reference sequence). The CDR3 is CASSGTGSFGEKLFF. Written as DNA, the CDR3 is TGTGCCAGCAGTGGGACAGGGTCTTTCGGTGAAAAACTGTTTTTT.

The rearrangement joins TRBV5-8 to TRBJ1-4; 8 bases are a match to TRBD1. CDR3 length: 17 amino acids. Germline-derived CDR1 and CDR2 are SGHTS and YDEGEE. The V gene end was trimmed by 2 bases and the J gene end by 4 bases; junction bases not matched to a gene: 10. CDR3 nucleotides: TGTGCCAGCAGCTTTAGCGGCAGGGGGCCACTTAATGAAAAACTGTTTTTT. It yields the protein CASSFSGRGPLNEKLFF. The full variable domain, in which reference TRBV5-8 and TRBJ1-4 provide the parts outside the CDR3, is EAGVTQSPTHLIKTRGQQATLRCSPISGHTSVYWYQQALGLGLQFLLWYDEGEERNRGNFPPRFSGRQFPNYSSELNVNALELEDSALYLCASSFSGRGPLNEKLFFGSGTQLSVL.

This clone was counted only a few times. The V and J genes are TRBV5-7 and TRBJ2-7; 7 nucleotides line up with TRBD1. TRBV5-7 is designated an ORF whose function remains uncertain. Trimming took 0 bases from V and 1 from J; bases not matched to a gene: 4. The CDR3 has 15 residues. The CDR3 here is CASSLEPDRSYEQYF. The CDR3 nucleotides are TGTGCCAGCAGCTTGGAACCGGACAGGTCCTACGAGCAGTACTTC.

The DNA of the CDR3 is TGTGCCAGTAGTATAAACGGAAGACACAATCAGCCCCAGCATTTT. Its protein product is CASSINGRHNQPQHF. The rearrangement uses TRBV19 and TRBJ1-5; no clear D gene. Germline loops: CDR1 LNHDA, CDR2 SQIVND (reference sequence). Trimming stripped 2 bases from V and 3 bases from J, with 11 bases between. The CDR3 runs to 15 residues.

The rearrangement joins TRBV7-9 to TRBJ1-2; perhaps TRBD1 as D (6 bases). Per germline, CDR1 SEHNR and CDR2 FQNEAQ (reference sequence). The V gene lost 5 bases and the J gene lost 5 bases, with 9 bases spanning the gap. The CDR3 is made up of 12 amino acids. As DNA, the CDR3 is TGTGCCAGCAGCCCGACAGGTTATGGCTACACCTTC. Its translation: CASSPTGYGYTF.

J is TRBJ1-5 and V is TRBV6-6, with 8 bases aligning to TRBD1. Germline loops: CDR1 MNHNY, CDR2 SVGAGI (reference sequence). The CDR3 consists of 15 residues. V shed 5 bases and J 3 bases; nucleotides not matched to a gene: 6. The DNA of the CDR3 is TGTGCCAGCAGTCCGGGACAGGAGTACAATCAGCCCCAGCATTTT. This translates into CASSPGQEYNQPQHF.

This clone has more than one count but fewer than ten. CDR3 DNA: TGTGCCAGCAGCGCCGACAGGAACTATGGCTACACCTTC. This translates into CASSADRNYGYTF. This chain joins TRBV5-4 and TRBJ1-2, with a tentative D call TRBD1 (6 bases). The germline V and J ends were trimmed by 4 bases and 2 bases, with 9 bases remaining between them. The length of the CDR3 is 13 residues. Germline CDR1 reads SGHNT; CDR2 reads YYREEE (reference sequence).

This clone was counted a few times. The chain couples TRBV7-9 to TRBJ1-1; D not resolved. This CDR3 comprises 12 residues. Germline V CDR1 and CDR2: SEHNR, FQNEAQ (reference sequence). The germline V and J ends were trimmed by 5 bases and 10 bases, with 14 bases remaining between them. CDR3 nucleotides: TGTGCCAGCAGCGCCGGACGGCGGGCAGCTTTCTTT. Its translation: CASSAGRRAAFF.

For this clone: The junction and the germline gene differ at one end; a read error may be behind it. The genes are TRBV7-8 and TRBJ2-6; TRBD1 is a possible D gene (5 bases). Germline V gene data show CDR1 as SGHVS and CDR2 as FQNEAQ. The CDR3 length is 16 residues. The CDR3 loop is CASSGWVGSGANGLTF. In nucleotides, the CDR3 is TGTGCCAGCAGCGGTTGGGTTGGCTCTGGGGCCAACGGCCTGACTTTC.

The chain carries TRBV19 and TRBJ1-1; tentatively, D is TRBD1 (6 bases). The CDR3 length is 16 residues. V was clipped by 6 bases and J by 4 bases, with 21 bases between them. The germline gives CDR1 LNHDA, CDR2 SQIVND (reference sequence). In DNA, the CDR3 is TGTGCCAGTAGATCGAACGCGGCAGGGGAGGGCACTGAAGCTTTCTTT. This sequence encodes CASRSNAAGEGTEAFF.

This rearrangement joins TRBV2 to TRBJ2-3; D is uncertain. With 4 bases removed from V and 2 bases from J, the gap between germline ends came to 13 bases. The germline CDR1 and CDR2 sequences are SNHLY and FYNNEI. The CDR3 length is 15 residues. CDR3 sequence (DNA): TGTGCCAGCAGTGGAGGTGGTTCGTACACAGATACGCAGTATTTT. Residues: CASSGGGSYTDTQYF.

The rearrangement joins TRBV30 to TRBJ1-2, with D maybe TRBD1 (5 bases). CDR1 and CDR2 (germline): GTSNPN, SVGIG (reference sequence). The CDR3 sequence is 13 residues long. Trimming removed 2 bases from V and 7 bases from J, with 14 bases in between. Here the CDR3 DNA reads TGTGCCTGGAGTCCAGGGATCGGGAGTGGCTACACCTTC. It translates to CAWSPGIGSGYTF.

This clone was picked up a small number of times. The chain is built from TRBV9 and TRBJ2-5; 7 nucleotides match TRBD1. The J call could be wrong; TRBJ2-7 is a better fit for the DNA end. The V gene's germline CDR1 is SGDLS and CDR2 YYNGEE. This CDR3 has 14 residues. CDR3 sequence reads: CASSAGQQSYEQYF. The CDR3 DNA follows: TGTGCCAGCAGCGCGGGACAGCAAAGCTACGAGCAGTACTTC.